This T cell receptor beta chain was recorded in a study of long-term antiretroviral therapy in people with HIV. Study-wide findings and caveats: Upon ART, diversity increased but remained lower than transplant donor controls. Clones that expanded before ART (that is, prior to treatment) dominated the repertoire at all time points. Specimens of blood were obtained during about 2004 to 2018, possibly under older ART regimens.

Worth noting for this clone: What it binds is not known.

CDR3 length: 14 amino acids. V was clipped by 5 bases and J by 5 bases, with 15 bases between them. Germline assignment: CDR1 SEHNR and CDR2 FQNEAQ (reference sequence). It was version v3.0 of the immunoSEQ assay that was run at survey level. The sequencing target was roughly 35,000-55,000 T-cell genomes per sample. Generated by immunoSEQ multiplex PCR, the TCRdb table keeps only in-frame clones and is missing some. The table shows around 26,000 clones, with roughly 88% occurring only once. The V gene is TRBV7-9, the J gene TRBJ1-1; D possibly corresponds to TRBD1 (6 bases). The clonotype was recovered from a man aged 25 to 40 with HIV. This sample comprised unsorted PBMCs, obtained around 4.1 years after starting antiretroviral therapy. The CDR3 loop is CASSPQGIRTEAFF. In DNA form, the CDR3 reads TGTGCCAGCAGCCCACAGGGAATTAGGACTGAAGCTTTCTTT.